The present TCR beta chain was sequenced within a study of blood T cell repertoires in COVID-19. Data came from immunoSEQ multiplex PCR; TCRdb stores just in-frame clones and leaves some out. Counted here are a few hundred thousand clones, about 89% occurring once; the ten biggest clones make up approximately 3.7%. This clone has more than one count but fewer than ten. V lost 2 bases and J lost 5, with 15 bases in between. The CDR3 is 15 amino acids. Germline V gene sequence: CDR1 MDHEN, CDR2 SYDVKM. Material: PBMCs or T cells enriched from blood (not recorded which). This clonotype was obtained from a woman aged 25 to 39 who had recovered from COVID-19. This chain links TRBV28 with TRBJ1-2; no reliable D call. CDR3 nucleotides: TGTGCCAGCAGTTTAGGTAGTACCACCGTTTATGGCTACACCTTC. Protein sequence: CASSLGSTTVYGYTF.